The clone carrying this T cell receptor beta chain was seen only a few times. Its antigen remains unknown. The sample comes from a study of blood T cells in healthy people across ages. Whole-study results and caveats: More naive CD4+ cells and higher diversity were found in long-lived than in aged donors.

The authors extracted at least 6 micrograms of total RNA per sample. Together with a sample-barcoded 5' primer, a J-beta primer mix was included in a second PCR lasting roughly 7 to 11 cycles. Individual samples furnished no less than 2.5 million CDR3-containing paired-end reads apiece. MiXCR was run by TCRdb on the 5' RACE reads, yielding one entry per CDR3 protein. This table has more than 700,000 distinct CDR3 sequences, 40% to 65% appearing once. This CDR3 spans 16 amino acids. V gave up 2 bases and J gave up 2 bases, with 15 bases separating them. The V gene's germline CDR1 is MNHEY and CDR2 SVGEGT.

Sequencing was done on a sample of blood. This sequence originates from a man older than 75 in good health. V is TRBV6-2 or TRBV6-3 and J is TRBJ2-5; D possibly matches TRBD1 or TRBD2 (5 bases each). CDR3 coding DNA: TGTGCCAGCAGTTACGGCCTGGGGGTCGTGCAAGAGACCCAGTACTTC. It specifies CASSYGLGVVQETQYF.